This TCR beta chain was identified during a study of shared clonotypes between healthy human individuals. About the research overall: The composition of the donors was two women and a few men aged 18 to 49.

Study-level points and caveats: Naive subsets usually exceeded memory subsets in estimated richness. Clonotype sharing among donors likely depends on sequencing depth. Against clonotypes common to all four donors, non-shared ones had lower generation probabilities.

This clone was found once. Its antigen is currently unknown. Losses at the gene ends were 2 bases for V and 4 bases for J; bases not matched to a gene: 6. The CDR3 sequence is 16 residues long. The V gene's germline CDR1 is MNHEY and CDR2 SVGAGI. Profiled with immunoSEQ multiplex PCR; TCRdb holds only in-frame clones, not every one. The data show millions of clones, with roughly 94% seen just once and 0.13% held by the top ten. The chain carries TRBV6-5 and TRBJ2-3, with 10 nucleotides matching TRBD1. Sequencing was performed on naive CD4+ T cells sorted from blood. Regarding subset: CD45RA+ positively selected. The receptor was isolated from a young man in good health. CDR3 DNA: TGTGCCAGCAGTTACACGTCCGGGACAGGGGCAGATACGCAGTATTTT. Translation: CASSYTSGTGADTQYF.